The table lists the clone carrying this TCR beta chain with a few counts. An end of the junction does not agree with germline; a read error may underlie this. The sample belongs to a study of blood T cells in healthy people across ages. This CDR3 is 16 amino acids long. Germline CDR1 MNHEY, CDR2 SMNVEV (reference sequence). Combining a sample-barcoded 5' primer with a J-beta primer mix, a second PCR ran for roughly 6 to 12 cycles. TCRdb fed the 5' RACE reads into MiXCR, producing one record per CDR3 protein. This sample has roughly 1.5 million distinct CDR3 sequences; about 45% occur once, and the top ten carry approximately 4.1%.

The sequencing input was blood. The receptor was isolated from a woman aged 18-29 years in good health. The genes are TRBV27 and TRBJ2-3; 9 bases are shared with TRBD1. The CDR3 region has the DNA TGTGCCGGCAGCCTAAGGCGGGGACAGGGAACAGATACGCAGTATTTT. The encoded protein is CAGSLRRGQGTDTQYF.